The 3 T cell receptor beta chains presented below share a single source sample, sequenced in a study of shared clonotypes between healthy human individuals. Libraries were prepared by immunoSEQ multiplex PCR; TCRdb keeps only in-frame clonotypes and omits some of them. Counted here are some 360,000 clones, 70% to 75% occurring once; the ten biggest clones make up around 9.3%. Material: memory CD4+ T cells sorted from blood. The subset here: CD45RA-negative fraction. These receptors came from a man aged 30-40 years in good health.

The chain is built from TRBV11-2 and TRBJ1-2, with a weak D call TRBD1 (5 bases). The ends were cut back, 0 bases at V and 4 bases at J, with 12 bases in the middle. The length of the CDR3 is 15 residues. CDR1 and CDR2 from the germline V gene are SGHAT and FQNNGV. The CDR3 nucleotides are TGTGCCAGCAGCTTAGATTCGGGGGGTGTCTATGGCTACACCTTC. Its translation: CASSLDSGGVYGYTF.

This clone showed up just a few times. Relative to the germline gene, one junction end is altered; a read error may explain this. The chain uses TRBV7-7 and TRBJ2-5; 8 bases are shared with TRBD2. CDR3 length equals 15 residues. The V gene's germline CDR1 is SSHAT and CDR2 FNYEAQ (reference sequence). CDR3 residues: CASSLGLAGQETQYF. The DNA of the CDR3 is TGTGCTAGCAGCTTAGGCCTAGCGGGCCAAGAGACCCAGTACTTC.

The chain links TRBV19 to TRBJ2-3; D is unresolved. Trimming removed 6 bases from V and 0 bases from J, with 16 bases in between. CDR1 is LNHDA, CDR2 SQIVND, per germline (reference sequence). CDR3 length: 16 amino acids. CDR3 in DNA: TGTGCCAGTAGCGAACCCCAGAGAACTAGCACAGATACGCAGTATTTT. Translating gives CASSEPQRTSTDTQYF.